One TCR beta chain is described in this entry. What this receptor recognizes is not known. Base-call qualities are not available, and no considerably larger clone is one nucleotide away. Including cysteine and phenylalanine, the CDR3 has 13 amino acids. Solely the CDR3 DNA is kept, with 39 bases framed from the first base. V is clipped by 5 bases and J by 0 bases, and the sequence between their germline boundaries is 8 bases long. The germline V gene specifies MNHEY as CDR1 and SVGAGI as CDR2. Donors were healthy HIV-negative adults with no recently reported acute infections or vaccinations. Only Caucasian adults living in Nashville, Tennessee, USA were represented among the donors. CD4+ T cells were enriched by magnetic negative selection; naive cells were then positively selected on CD45RA, and the negative fraction formed the memory subset. After blood collection by leukapheresis, PBMCs were isolated using Ficoll-Histopaque density gradient centrifugation and then cryopreserved in the vapor phase of liquid nitrogen. Analytical flow cytometry was used to check the purity and quantity of each magnetically sorted T cell population. Each sorted fraction had its genomic DNA isolated and then quantified by UV absorbance on a Nanodrop 2000c.

These data are taken from a study of shared clonotypes between healthy human individuals (dated by TCRdb to 2018 to 2020). Background on the whole study: The cohort included a few men and a couple of women between 18 and 49 years of age. Libraries were prepared and TCR repertoires were sequenced by different laboratories using diverse techniques, in order to increase sequencing depth and limit assay-specific biases. Each donor's leukapheresis produced roughly between about 0.9 and 9.5 billion PBMCs. Blood TCR repertoires of a handful of healthy adults were deeply sequenced to estimate repertoire size and the extent of clonotype sharing between individuals. For each donor, CD4 naive and CD4 memory were each run on three plates, CD8 naive on two plates, and CD8 memory on one plate. Broad study findings and their caveats: Incomplete sequencing was indicated by rarefaction of sorted-subset datasets, despite the large sequencing depth. Naive subsets generally had larger estimated clonotype richness than memory subsets. The genetic and exposure-history diversity represented was limited by the small number of donors. Higher generation probabilities were observed for clonotypes shared by all four sorted-subset donors than for non-shared clonotypes. Based on pairwise subsampling, the degree of clonotype sharing among donors was expected to be affected by sequencing depth. Only blood was sampled, and tissue TCR repertoires likely differ from those in blood. Approximately 5% of naive CD4, around 4% of naive CD8, 2.3% of memory CD4, and approximately 0.4% of memory CD8 clonotypes were shared across several donors.

TCR CDR3 regions were amplified from genomic DNA by multiplex PCR using the deep immunoSEQ assay. Extracted genomic DNA from each cell subset was distributed evenly across all wells of several immunoSEQ 96-well plates, and each plate was treated as a replicate. For sorted subsets, about 200 ng genomic DNA, equal to some 30,000 T cell genomes, was loaded into each replicate PCR. The purified libraries were quantified using a Qubit 3.0 fluorometer, sized with a Bioanalyzer 2100, and then quantified again using the KAPA Library Quantification kit. Each immunoSEQ 96-well plate was sequenced on its own single-read 150-cycle Illumina NextSeq 550 flow cell. Regarding the original processing steps: The immunoSEQ output contained only junctional sequences without quality scores, so filtering could not match that applied to full-length reads. To assign V/J genes and CDR3, sequences were annotated using PyIR, a Python wrapper for IgBLAST v1.9, with IMGT germline references. Reads were removed for weak V/J assignments (E-value above 1e-6), missing CDR3, stop codons, out-of-frame junctions, or ambiguous translated residues. V3J clonotypes were defined by identical inferred V gene, J gene, and CDR3 amino acid sequence. To compute the percentage overlap between repertoires, the number of shared unique clonotypes was divided by the size of the smaller repertoire. RTK rarefaction, the Chao1 estimator, and Recon v2.1 estimates of unobserved clonotypes were used to assess repertoire richness. Generation probabilities for all TCRbeta clonotypes obtained by the gDNA method from a few donors were computed using OLGA. Entries here come from immuneACCESS through TCRdb and include only in-frame sequences with V and J called. Some clones fail to appear in such tables; in the studies checked, an unresolved V gene covers under half of the shortfall, and the cause of the remainder is unknown. Clonal size and the V and J genes are those of that table, whereas D and trimming came from the DNA. Within this sample are 2 million to 2.5 million clones, with 85% to 95% of them counted one time only. The ten top clones hold 0.1% to 0.15% of the sample.

This clonotype was obtained from a man between 18 and 35 years old in good health. The sequence is built from TRBV6-5 and TRBJ2-7, with no confident D gene call. Sample: naive CD4+ T cells sorted from blood. The sample's cell subset or site label, decoded: CD45RA+ positively selected. The nucleotides are TGTGCCAGCAGTGGACGGTTCTCCTACGAGCAGTACTTC. The encoded protein is CASSGRFSYEQYF.